The present T cell receptor beta chain was sequenced within a study of post-analysis software for immune sequencing data. Looking at the study overall: The disease courses covered relapsing-remitting, secondary progressive and progressive-relapsing multiple sclerosis. Broader study findings: Clustering by F measure revealed strong co-clustering among samples prepared together in one batch. About 5 TRBV segments, including TRBV5-6, TRBV5-1 and TRBV20-1, were more frequent in patients than controls. Multiple sclerosis patients had significantly lower normalized Chao1 diversity than controls.

This CDR3 is built from 22 residues. This clonotype was seen a handful of times. Its antigen is undetermined. Built from TCR beta cDNA, the libraries had unique molecular identifiers in them. TCRdb re-analysed the PCR reads in MiXCR, keeping a single row per CDR3 protein. The table records about 540,000 distinct CDR3 sequences, around 31% of them present only once. The sequenced material came from blood. This receptor was identified in a girl between 2 and 17 years old with multiple sclerosis. The J gene is TRBJ2-4, the V gene TRBV21-1; TRBD1, the D gene given by the table, was not confirmed from the DNA. The last part of the DNA fits TRBJ2-7 better; the J call may be wrong. TRBV21-1 has pseudogene status. The CDR3 loop is CASRPIRQRRRTGALVPYEQYF. CDR3 DNA: TGTGCCAGCAGGCCGATCAGGCAGCGTCGGAGGACAGGAGCCCTAGTACCTTACGAGCAGTACTTC.